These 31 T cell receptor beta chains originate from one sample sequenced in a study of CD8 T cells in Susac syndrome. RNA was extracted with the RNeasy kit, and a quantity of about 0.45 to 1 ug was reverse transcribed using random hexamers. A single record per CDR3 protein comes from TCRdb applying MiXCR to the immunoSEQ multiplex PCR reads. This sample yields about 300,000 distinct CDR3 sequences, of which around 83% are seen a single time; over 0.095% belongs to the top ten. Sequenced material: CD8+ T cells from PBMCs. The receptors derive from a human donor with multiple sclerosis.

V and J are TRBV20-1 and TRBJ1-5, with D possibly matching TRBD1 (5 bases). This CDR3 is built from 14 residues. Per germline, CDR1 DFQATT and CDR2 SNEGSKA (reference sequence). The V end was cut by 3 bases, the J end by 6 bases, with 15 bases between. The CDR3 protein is CSASGPVGGQPQHF. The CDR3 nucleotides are TGCAGTGCTAGCGGGCCGGTGGGGGGTCAGCCCCAGCATTTT.

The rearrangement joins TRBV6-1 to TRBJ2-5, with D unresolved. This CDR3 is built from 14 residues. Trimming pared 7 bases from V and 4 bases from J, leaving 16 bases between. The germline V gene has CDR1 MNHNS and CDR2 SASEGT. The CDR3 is CASTLWVAAETQYF. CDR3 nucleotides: TGTGCCAGCACCCTCTGGGTCGCGGCAGAGACCCAGTACTTC.

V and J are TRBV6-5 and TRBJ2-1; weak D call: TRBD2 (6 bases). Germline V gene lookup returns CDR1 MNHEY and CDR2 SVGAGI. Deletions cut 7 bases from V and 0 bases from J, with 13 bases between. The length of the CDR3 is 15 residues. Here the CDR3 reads CASTPRGSSYNEQFF. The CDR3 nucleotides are TGTGCCAGCACCCCTCGGGGGAGCTCCTACAATGAGCAGTTCTTC.

The DNA of the CDR3 is TGCAGTGCTAGAGATCGGGGGGGCGGTCGGTACGAGCAGTACTTC. Amino acid sequence: CSARDRGGGRYEQYF. This chain links TRBV20-1 with TRBJ2-7; TRBD2 agrees at 8 bases. V shed 0 bases, J shed 4 bases, and the junction held 8 bases outside the gene matches. The CDR3 extends over 15 amino acids. Germline-derived CDR1 and CDR2 are DFQATT and SNEGSKA (reference sequence).

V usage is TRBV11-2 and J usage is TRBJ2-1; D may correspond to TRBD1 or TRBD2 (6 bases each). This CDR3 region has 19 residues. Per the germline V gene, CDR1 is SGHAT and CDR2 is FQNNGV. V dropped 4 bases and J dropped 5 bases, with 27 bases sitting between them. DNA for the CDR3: TGTGCCAGCAGCTCTAGAGGGGGACCCCGGGCGCGGGGTAACAATGAGCAGTTCTTC. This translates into CASSSRGGPRARGNNEQFF.

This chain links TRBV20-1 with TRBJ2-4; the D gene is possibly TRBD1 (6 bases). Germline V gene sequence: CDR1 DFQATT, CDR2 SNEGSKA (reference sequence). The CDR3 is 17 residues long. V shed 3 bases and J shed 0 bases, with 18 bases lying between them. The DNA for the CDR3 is TGCAGTGCTAGCATTAAGGGGGTTTACCTAGCCAAAAACATTCAGTACTTC. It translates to CSASIKGVYLAKNIQYF.

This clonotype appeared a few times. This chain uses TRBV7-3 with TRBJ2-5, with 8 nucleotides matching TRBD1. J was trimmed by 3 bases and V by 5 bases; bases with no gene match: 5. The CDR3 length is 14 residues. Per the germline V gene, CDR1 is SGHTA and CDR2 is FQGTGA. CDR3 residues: CASSQAGGEETQYF. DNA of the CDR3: TGTGCCAGCAGCCAAGCAGGGGGCGAAGAGACCCAGTACTTC. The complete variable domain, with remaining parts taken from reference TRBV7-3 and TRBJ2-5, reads GAGVSQTPSNKVTEKGKYVELRCDPISGHTALYWYRQSLGQGPEFLIYFQGTGAADDSGLPNDRFFAVRPEGSVSTLKIQRTERGDSAVYLCASSQAGGEETQYFGPGTRLLVL.

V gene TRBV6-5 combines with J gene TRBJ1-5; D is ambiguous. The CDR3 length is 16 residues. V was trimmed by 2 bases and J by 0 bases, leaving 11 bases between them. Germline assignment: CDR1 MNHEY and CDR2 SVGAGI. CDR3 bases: TGTGCCAGCAGTTACCCCATAGGGCTTAGCAATCAGCCCCAGCATTTT. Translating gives CASSYPIGLSNQPQHF.

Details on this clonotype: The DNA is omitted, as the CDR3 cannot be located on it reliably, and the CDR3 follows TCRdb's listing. The CDR3 reads CASSSSGRRGSCFF. This chain links TRBV11-2 with TRBJ2-2; TRBD1, the table's D call, was not compared with the DNA. CDR1 SGHAT and CDR2 FQNNGV come from the germline V gene. The CDR3 is 14 amino acids in total, end residues counted.

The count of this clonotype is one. CDR3 amino acids: CASSFPGHNEKLFF. Written as DNA, the CDR3 is TGTGCCAGCAGCTTTCCCGGGCATAATGAAAAACTGTTTTTT. V is TRBV11-2 and J is TRBJ1-4, with D unclear. Germline lookup yields CDR1 SGHAT and CDR2 FQNNGV. The CDR3 is 14 amino acids. Trimming pared 3 bases from V and 4 bases from J, leaving 9 bases between.

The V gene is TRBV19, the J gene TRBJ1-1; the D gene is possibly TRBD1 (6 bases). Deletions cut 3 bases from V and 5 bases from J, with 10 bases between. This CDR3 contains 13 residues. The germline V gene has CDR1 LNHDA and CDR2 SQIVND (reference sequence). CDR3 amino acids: CASSMGTKTEAFF. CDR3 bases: TGTGCCAGTAGTATGGGGACAAAGACTGAAGCTTTCTTT.

CDR3 DNA sequence: TGTGCCAGCAGCGTAGCGAGACACCCCAACACCGGGGAGCTGTTTTTT. Protein sequence: CASSVARHPNTGELFF. The chain links TRBV9 to TRBJ2-2; D gene unclear. Germline loops: CDR1 SGDLS, CDR2 YYNGEE. Trimming cost V 0 bases and J 2 bases, with 11 bases left between them. This CDR3 is built from 16 residues.

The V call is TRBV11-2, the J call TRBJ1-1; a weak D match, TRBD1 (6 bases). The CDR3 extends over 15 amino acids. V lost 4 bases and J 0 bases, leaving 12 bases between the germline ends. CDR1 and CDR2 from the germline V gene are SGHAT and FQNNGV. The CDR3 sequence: CASSSRQVVNTEAFF. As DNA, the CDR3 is TGTGCCAGCAGCTCTCGACAGGTCGTGAACACTGAAGCTTTCTTT.

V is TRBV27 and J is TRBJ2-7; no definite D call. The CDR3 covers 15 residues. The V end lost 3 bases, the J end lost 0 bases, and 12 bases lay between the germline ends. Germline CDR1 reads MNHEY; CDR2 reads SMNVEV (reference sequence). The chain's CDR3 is CASSLEQGLSYEQYF. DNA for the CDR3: TGTGCCAGCAGTTTGGAGCAAGGGCTCTCCTACGAGCAGTACTTC.

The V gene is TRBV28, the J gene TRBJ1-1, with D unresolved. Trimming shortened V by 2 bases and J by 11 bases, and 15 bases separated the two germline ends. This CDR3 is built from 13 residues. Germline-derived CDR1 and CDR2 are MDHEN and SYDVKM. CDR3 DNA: TGTGCCAGCAGTTTACAAAACACCCTGGGGGCTTTCTTT. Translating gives CASSLQNTLGAFF.

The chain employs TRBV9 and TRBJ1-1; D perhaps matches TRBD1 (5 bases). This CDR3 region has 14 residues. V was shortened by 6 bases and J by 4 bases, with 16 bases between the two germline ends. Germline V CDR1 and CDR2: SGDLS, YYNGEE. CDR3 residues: CASNPGGRGTEAFF. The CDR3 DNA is TGTGCCAGCAACCCCGGAGGGAGGGGCACTGAAGCTTTCTTT.

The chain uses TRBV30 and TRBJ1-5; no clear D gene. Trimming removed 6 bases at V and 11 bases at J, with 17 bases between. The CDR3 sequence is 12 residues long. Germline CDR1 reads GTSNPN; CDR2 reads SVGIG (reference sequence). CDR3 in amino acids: CACRGRSKSQHF. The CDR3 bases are TGTGCCTGCCGCGGTCGGTCCAAGTCCCAGCATTTT.

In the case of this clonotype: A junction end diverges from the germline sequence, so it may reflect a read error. CDR3 region: CASNQLGQGVTEAFF. In DNA form, the CDR3 reads TGTGCCAGCAACCAATTAGGACAGGGGGTCACTGAAGCTTTCTTT. The rearrangement links TRBV3-1 to TRBJ1-1, with 10 nucleotides matching TRBD1. CDR3 length: 15 residues. Germline V gene sequence: CDR1 LGHDT, CDR2 YNNKEL (reference sequence).

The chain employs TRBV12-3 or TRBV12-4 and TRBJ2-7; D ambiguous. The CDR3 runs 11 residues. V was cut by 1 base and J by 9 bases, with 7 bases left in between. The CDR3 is CASSLEGRQYF. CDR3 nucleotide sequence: TGTGCCAGCAGTTTAGAGGGCCGGCAGTACTTC.

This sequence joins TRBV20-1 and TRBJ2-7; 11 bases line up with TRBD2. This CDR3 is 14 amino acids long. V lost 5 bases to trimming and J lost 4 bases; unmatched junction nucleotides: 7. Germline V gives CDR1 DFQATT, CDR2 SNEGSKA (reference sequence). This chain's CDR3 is CSADTSGRRYEQYF. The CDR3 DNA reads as TGCAGTGCTGATACTAGCGGGAGAAGGTACGAGCAGTACTTC.

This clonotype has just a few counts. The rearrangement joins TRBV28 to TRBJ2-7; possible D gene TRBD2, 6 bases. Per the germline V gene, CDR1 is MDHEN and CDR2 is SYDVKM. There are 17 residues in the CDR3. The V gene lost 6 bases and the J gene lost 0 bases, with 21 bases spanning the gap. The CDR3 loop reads CASSQRGRGIHSYEQYF. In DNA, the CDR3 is TGTGCCAGCAGCCAACGGGGACGGGGGATACACTCCTACGAGCAGTACTTC.

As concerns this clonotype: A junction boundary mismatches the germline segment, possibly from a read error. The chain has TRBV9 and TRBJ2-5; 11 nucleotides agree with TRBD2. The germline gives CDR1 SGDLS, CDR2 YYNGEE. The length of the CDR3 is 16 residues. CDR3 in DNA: TGTGTCAGCACCCAAGGGCCTAGCGGGAGGCGAGAGACCCAGTACTTC. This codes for CVSTQGPSGRRETQYF.

The DNA for the CDR3 is TGTGCCAGCAGCACGGTACAGTACGATCAAGAGACCCAGTACTTC. It is translated as CASSTVQYDQETQYF. This sequence joins TRBV7-9 and TRBJ2-5; D not resolved. This CDR3 comprises 15 residues. Looked up from germline, CDR1 is SEHNR and CDR2 is FQNEAQ (reference sequence). V lost 5 bases and J lost 2, with 15 bases in between.

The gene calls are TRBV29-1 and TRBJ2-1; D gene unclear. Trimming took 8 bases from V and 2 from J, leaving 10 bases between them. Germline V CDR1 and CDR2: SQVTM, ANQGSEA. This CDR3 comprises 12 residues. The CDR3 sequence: CSTESPYNEQFF. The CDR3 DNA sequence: TGCAGCACCGAAAGTCCCTACAATGAGCAGTTCTTC.

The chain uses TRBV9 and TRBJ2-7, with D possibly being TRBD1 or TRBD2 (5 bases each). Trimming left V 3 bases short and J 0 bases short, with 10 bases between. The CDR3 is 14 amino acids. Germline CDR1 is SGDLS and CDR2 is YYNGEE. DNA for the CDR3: TGTGCCAGCAGCGCCGGGACCCGCTCCTACGAGCAGTACTTC. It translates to CASSAGTRSYEQYF.

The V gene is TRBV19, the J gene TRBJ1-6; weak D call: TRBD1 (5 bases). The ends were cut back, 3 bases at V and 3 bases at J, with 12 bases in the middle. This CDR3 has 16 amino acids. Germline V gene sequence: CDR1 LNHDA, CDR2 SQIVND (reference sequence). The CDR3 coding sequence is TGTGCCAGTAGTATGAAGACAGTCAACTATAATTCACCCCTCCACTTT. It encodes CASSMKTVNYNSPLHF.

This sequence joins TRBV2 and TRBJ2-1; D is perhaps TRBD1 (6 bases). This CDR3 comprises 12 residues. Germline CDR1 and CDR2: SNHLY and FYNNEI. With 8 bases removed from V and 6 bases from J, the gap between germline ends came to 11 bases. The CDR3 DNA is TGTGCCAGCGTGGGACATGGCAATGAGCAGTTCTTC. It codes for CASVGHGNEQFF. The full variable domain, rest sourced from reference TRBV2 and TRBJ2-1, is EPEVTQTPSHQVTQMGQEVILRCVPISNHLYFYWYRQILGQKVEFLVSFYNNEISEKSEIFDDQFSVERPDGSNFTLKIRSTKLEDSAMYFCASVGHGNEQFFGPGTRLTVL.

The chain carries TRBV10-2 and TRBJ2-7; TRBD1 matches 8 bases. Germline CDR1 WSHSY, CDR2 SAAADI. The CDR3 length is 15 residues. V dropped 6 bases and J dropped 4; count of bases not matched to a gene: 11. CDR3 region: CASSSPGGQGYEQYF. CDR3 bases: TGCGCCAGCAGCTCCCCCGGTGGACAGGGTTACGAGCAGTACTTC.

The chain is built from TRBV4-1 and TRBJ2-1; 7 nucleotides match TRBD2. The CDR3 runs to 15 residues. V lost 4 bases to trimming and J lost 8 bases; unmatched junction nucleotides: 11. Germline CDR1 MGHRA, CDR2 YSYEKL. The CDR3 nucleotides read TGCGCCAGCAGCCCTCTAGCGGACAAACTCGATGAGCAGTTCTTC. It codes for CASSPLADKLDEQFF.

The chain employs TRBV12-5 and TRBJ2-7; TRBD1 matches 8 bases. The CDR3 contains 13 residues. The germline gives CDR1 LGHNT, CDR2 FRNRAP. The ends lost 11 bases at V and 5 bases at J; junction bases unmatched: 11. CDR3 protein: CAPGGGLNDEQYF. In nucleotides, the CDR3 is TGTGCTCCAGGGGGCGGGCTAAACGACGAGCAGTACTTC.

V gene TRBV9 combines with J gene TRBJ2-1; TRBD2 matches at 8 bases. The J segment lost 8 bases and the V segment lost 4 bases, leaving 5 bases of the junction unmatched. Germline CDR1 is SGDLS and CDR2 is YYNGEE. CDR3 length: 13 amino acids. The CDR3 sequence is CASSHAGGDEQFF. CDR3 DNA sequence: TGTGCCAGCAGCCATGCGGGGGGCGATGAGCAGTTCTTC. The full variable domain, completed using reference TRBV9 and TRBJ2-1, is DSGVTQTPKHLITATGQRVTLRCSPRSGDLSVYWYQQSLDQGLQFLIQYYNGEERAKGNILERFSAQQFPDLHSELNLSSLELGDSALYFCASSHAGGDEQFFGPGTRLTVL.